Sequencing of this TCR beta chain was carried out in a study of T cell responses to AZD1222 COVID-19 vaccine (dated by TCRdb to about 2021). Study-level background: AZD1222 recipients with second doses at about 4 weeks or about 12 weeks were pooled, because spike-specific TCR depth and breadth did not differ between schedules. TCR sequencing was performed for approximately 240 trial participants, of whom about 200 were given two doses of AZD1222 and 26 were given two doses of MenACWY control vaccine. Enrollment into the trials was organized by age into subgroups of 18-55, 56-69 and 70-plus years, and those subgroups contained roughly 150, 30 and 60 TCR-sequenced participants, respectively. Paper-wide results and their limitations: Most participants were white British and females outnumbered males, and the authors suggested that clonal diversity may have been underestimated. The 56-69-year group was small, and its depth increase did not reach significance, likely because of low power. Because no day 14 peak-response samples were available, repertoires were characterized only after the peak T cell response. After two AZD1222 doses, both the breadth and the depth of spike-specific TCRs were significantly higher than at day 0 and than in MenACWY recipients. The vaccine-associated CD4 TCRs covered the entire spike protein, and the dominant responses fell in regions 160-218 and 743-854. Conclusions about previously exposed vaccinees are limited because only five to seven AZD1222 recipients were SARS-CoV-2 seropositive at baseline. Reportedly, almost half of the unique spike-specific TCRs recognized epitopes lying outside the regions that are mutated in the B.1.351 and B.1.1.7 variants.

The CDR3 covers 11 residues, taking in both the cysteine and the phenylalanine. The kept DNA is CDR3 alone, 33 bases in frame from the first base. CDR1 and CDR2 are drawn from the germline V gene (reference sequence): DFQATT, SNEGSKA. V lost 0 bases and J lost 2 bases; the stretch between them is 2 bases long. This clone appeared a few times. Its antigen is not yet known. No base quality information exists; no much larger clone differs at one position. The CDR3 regions of human TCRbeta chains were analyzed by immunosequencing. In the original analysis: Repertoire TCRs were checked for matches against a reference library of SARS-CoV-2-specific TCRs that had been generated using the MIRA antigen-specificity platform. Breadth was defined as the fraction of unique TCRs that were SARS-CoV-2-associated. Depth was defined as the fraction of total T cells that were SARS-CoV-2-associated. Using the MIRA data, each spike-specific TCR was mapped to the spike region that the TCR reacts to and placed in a CD4 or CD8 class. Log10-transformed breadth and depth values were compared by one-way ANOVA with Sidak's multiple comparisons tests. As stored in TCRdb, this immuneACCESS dataset retains in-frame rearrangements with V and J assigned. A fraction of the clones does not appear; measured against another copy, unresolved V genes explain less than half of the discrepancy, and the remainder lacks a known reason. For V, J and clone size, that table is used; D and trimming come from the DNA. The sample table contains 100,000 to 150,000 clones; only one count was recorded for more than 85% of them. The top ten clones comprise approximately 1.6% of the sample.

The intended sense of this specimen's time point label: baseline before first vaccination. The vaccinee samples were drawn from two UK trials, COV001 and COV002, one of which was a single-blind randomized controlled phase 2/3 trial testing AZD1222 (ChAdOx1 nCoV-19) in healthy adults. For TCRbeta chain sequencing, PBMC samples were collected from trial participants at day 0 and at day 28 after the second dose. The sequenced sample was peripheral blood, obtained on day 0 of AZD1222 vaccination. This chain joins TRBV20-1 to TRBJ2-7, with the D gene not clear enough to name. The clonotype comes from an adult in good health. The nucleotides are TGCAGTGCTAGAGATGCCTACGAGCAGTACTTC. Its translation is CSARDAYEQYF.